What follows is one T cell receptor beta chain and its context. Antigen: not known. CD4+ cell separation produced CD45RA+ naive and CD45RA-negative memory subsets. This CDR3 spans 15 amino acids. Trimming pared 2 bases from V and 0 bases from J, leaving 12 bases between. In germline, CDR1 is SGHKS, CDR2 YYEKEE (reference sequence). The data were produced by immunoSEQ multiplex PCR, yet TCRdb's version contains in-frame clones alone and is incomplete. This repertoire shows some 1,600,000 clones, 95% to 99% found once; its top ten account for about 0.45%. This entry is derived from a study of shared clonotypes between healthy human individuals. Study-level background: Donors had three CD4 naive, three CD4 memory, two CD8 naive and one CD8 memory plate apiece.

Study-level points and caveats: Few donors limited the genetic and exposure-history diversity represented.

Sequenced input: naive CD4+ T cells sorted from blood. The sample's subset: CD45RA+ positively selected. This sequence joins TRBV5-5 and TRBJ2-7; D remains unclear. This TCR came from a man aged 25 to 40 in good health. CDR3: CASSFETISSYEQYF. CDR3 coding DNA: TGTGCCAGCAGCTTCGAGACAATAAGCTCCTACGAGCAGTACTTC.